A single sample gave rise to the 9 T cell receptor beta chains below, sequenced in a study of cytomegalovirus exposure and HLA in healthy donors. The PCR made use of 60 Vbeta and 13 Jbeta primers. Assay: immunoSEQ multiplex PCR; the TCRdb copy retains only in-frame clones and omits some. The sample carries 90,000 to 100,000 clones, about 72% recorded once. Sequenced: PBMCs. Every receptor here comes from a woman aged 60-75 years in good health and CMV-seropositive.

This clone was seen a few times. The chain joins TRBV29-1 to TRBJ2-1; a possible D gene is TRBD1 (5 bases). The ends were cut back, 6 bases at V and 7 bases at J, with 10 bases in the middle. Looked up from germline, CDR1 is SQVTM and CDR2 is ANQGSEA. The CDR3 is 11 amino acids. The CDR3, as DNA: TGCAGCGTGCCCGACAGAAATGAGCAGTTCTTC. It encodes CSVPDRNEQFF.

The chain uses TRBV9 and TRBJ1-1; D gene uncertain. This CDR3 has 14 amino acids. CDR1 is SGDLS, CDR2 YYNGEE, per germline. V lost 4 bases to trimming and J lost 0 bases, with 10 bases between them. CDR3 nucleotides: TGTGCCAGCAGCTCATCCATCATGAACACTGAAGCTTTCTTT. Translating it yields CASSSSIMNTEAFF.

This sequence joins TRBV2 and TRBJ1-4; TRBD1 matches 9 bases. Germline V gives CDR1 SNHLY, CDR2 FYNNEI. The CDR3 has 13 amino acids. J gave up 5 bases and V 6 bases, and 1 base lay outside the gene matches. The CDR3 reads CASRDRGNEKLFF. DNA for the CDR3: TGTGCCAGCAGGGACAGGGGCAATGAAAAACTGTTTTTT. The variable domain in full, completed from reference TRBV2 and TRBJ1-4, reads EPEVTQTPSHQVTQMGQEVILRCVPISNHLYFYWYRQILGQKVEFLVSFYNNEISEKSEIFDDQFSVERPDGSNFTLKIRSTKLEDSAMYFCASRDRGNEKLFFGSGTQLSVL.

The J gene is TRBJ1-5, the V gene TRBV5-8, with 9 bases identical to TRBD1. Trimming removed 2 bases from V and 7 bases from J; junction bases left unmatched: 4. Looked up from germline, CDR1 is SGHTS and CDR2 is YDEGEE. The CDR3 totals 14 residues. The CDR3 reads CASSFGTGYQPQHF. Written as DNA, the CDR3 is TGTGCCAGCAGCTTCGGGACAGGGTACCAGCCCCAGCATTTT.

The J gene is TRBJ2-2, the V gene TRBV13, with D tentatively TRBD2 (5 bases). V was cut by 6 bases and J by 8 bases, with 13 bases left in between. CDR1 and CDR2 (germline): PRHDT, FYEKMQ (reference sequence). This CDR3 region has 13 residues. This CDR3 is CASRARAAGELFF. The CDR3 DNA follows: TGTGCCAGCAGGGCGAGGGCGGCAGGGGAGCTGTTTTTT.

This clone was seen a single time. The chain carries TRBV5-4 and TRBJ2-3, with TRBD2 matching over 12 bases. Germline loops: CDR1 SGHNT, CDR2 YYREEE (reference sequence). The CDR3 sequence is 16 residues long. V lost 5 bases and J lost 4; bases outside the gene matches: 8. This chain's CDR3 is CASSYTSGRRADTQYF. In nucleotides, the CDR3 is TGTGCCAGCAGTTATACTAGCGGGAGGAGGGCAGATACGCAGTATTTT. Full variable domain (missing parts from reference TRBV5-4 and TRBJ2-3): ETGVTQSPTHLIKTRGQQVTLRCSSQSGHNTVSWYQQALGQGPQFIFQYYREEENGRGNFPPRFSGLQFPNYSSELNVNALELDDSALYLCASSYTSGRRADTQYFGPGTRLTVL.

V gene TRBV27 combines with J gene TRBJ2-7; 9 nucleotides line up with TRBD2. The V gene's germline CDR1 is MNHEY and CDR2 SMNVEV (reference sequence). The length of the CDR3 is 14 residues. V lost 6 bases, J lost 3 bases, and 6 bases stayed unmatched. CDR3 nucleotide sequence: TGTGCCAGCAGCGGACTAGCGACCCACTACGAGCAGTACTTC. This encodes CASSGLATHYEQYF.

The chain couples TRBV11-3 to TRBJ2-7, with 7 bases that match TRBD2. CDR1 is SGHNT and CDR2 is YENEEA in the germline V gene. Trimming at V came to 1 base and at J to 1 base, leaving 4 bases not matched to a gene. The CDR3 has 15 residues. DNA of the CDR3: TGTGCCAGCAGCTTAGCGGGAGGACCGTCCTACGAGCAGTACTTC. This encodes CASSLAGGPSYEQYF.

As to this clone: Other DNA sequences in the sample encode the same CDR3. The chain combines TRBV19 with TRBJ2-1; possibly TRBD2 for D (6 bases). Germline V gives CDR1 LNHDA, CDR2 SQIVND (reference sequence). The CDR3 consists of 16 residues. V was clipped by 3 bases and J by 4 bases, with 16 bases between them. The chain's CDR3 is CASSISGLAKYNEQFF. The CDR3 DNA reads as TGTGCCAGTAGTATCTCAGGGCTAGCGAAATACAATGAGCAGTTCTTC.